The rows below give T cell receptor beta chains drawn from one sample of a study of regulatory T cells in long-lasting Graves disease. Via MiXCR, TCRdb re-called the multiplex PCR reads, giving one row per CDR3 protein. This sample has roughly 320,000 distinct CDR3 sequences, with over 15% found just once. The sample was also linked to a second study, of T cells in Graves' hyperthyroidism and ophthalmopathy.

This material consisted of peripheral blood mononuclear cells (PBMCs), taken at new diagnosis, from a patient treated with antithyroid drugs. Source of these receptors: a man aged 40-49 years with Graves disease. The CDR3 runs from the conserved cysteine through the conserved F or W. A D gene is named only where the DNA matches it firmly. The listing skips clone size in some rows; elsewhere it reads once, few, many or a size class.

d_call j_call clone_size v_call cdr3_nt cdr3_aa
TRBD1 TRBJ2-5 many TRBV12-3/TRBV12-4 TGTGCCAGCAGGCTAGGGACAGACCAAGAGACCCAGTACTTC CASRLGTDQETQYF
- TRBJ1-1 few TRBV29-1 TGCAGCGTTCGGGGTTGGTCTGAAGCTTTCTTT CSVRGWSEAFF
- TRBJ2-1 few TRBV11-3 TGTGCCAGCAGCTTTTCCAGGGGCGATGAGCAGTTCTTC CASSFSRGDEQFF
- TRBJ1-1 many TRBV5-1 TGCGCCAGCACCGAACAGGGTGGGAACACTGAAGCTTTCTTT CASTEQGGNTEAFF
TRBD2 TRBJ2-3 many TRBV28 TGTGCCATCGGGAGGACAAGCACAGATACGCAGTATTTT CAIGRTSTDTQYF
- TRBJ1-1 few TRBV24-1 TGTGCCACCACCAAAGGGACTGAAGCTTTCTTT CATTKGTEAFF
- TRBJ1-5 many TRBV18 TGTGCCAGCTCACAGGGTACGAATCAGCCCCAGCATTTT CASSQGTNQPQHF
TRBD2 TRBJ2-2 few TRBV7-3 TGTGCCAGCAGCTTAAGAGCGGGGGGGAACACCGGGGAGCTGTTTTTT CASSLRAGGNTGELFF
- TRBJ1-3 - TRBV19 TGTGCCAGTAGTCGAGACCGGGACTCTGGAAACACCATATATTTT CASSRDRDSGNTIYF
TRBD1 TRBJ2-3 many TRBV24-1 TGTGCCACCAGCGACCGGGACAGGGAGTTTCCGCAGTATTTT CATSDRDREFPQYF
- TRBJ1-5 - TRBV12-3/TRBV12-4 TGTGCCAGCAGTTTAAATTCGGGTCAGCCCCAGCATTTT CASSLNSGQPQHF
- TRBJ1-2 - TRBV3-1 TGTGCCAGCAGCCCGCCGAGCGCTAACTATGGCTACACCTTC CASSPPSANYGYTF
- TRBJ2-1 few TRBV29-1 TGCAGCGTTGAAGAAGGGTACAATGAGCAGTTCTTC CSVEEGYNEQFF
TRBD2 TRBJ2-1 few TRBV6-2/TRBV6-3 TGTGCCAGCAGTGAAAGGGCCCTCGGCGGGGGGGGGTACAATGAGCAGTTCTTC CASSERALGGGGYNEQFF
- TRBJ1-4 many TRBV2 TGTGCCAGCACCAGACCCAGGGATGCCCGAAAACTGTTTTTT CASTRPRDARKLFF